These 26 T cell receptor beta chains originate from one sample sequenced in a study of CD8 T cells in Susac syndrome. Reverse transcription used roughly 0.5 to 1 ug RNA and random hexamers. TCRdb re-called the immunoSEQ multiplex PCR reads with MiXCR, one entry per CDR3 protein. Of fewer than 350,000 distinct CDR3 sequences listed, about 91% are singletons. Sequencing input: CD8+ T cells from PBMCs. These TCRs come from a human donor with multiple sclerosis.

This CDR3 reads CASSPESVSEGRNTIYF. CDR3 bases: TGCGCCAGCAGCCCCGAGAGCGTGAGCGAGGGAAGAAACACCATATATTTT. V is TRBV5-1 and J is TRBJ1-3; unclear D gene. The CDR3 runs to 17 residues. Looked up from germline, CDR1 is SGHRS and CDR2 is YFSETQ. Trimming took 4 bases from V and 5 from J, leaving 22 bases between them. Full variable domain (outside the CDR3, taken from reference TRBV5-1 and TRBJ1-3): KAGVTQTPRYLIKTRGQQVTLSCSPISGHRSVSWYQQTPGQGLQFLFEYFSETQRNKGNFPGRFSGRQFSNSRSEMNVSTLELGDSALYLCASSPESVSEGRNTIYFGEGSWLTVV.

The chain couples TRBV27 to TRBJ2-7, with 10 bases identical to TRBD1. V lost 6 bases to trimming and J lost 5 bases; unmatched junction nucleotides: 4. Germline CDR1 MNHEY, CDR2 SMNVEV (reference sequence). The length of the CDR3 is 13 residues. CDR3: CASSRDRGNEQYF. The CDR3 DNA is TGTGCCAGCAGCCGGGACAGGGGAAACGAGCAGTACTTC.

The gene calls are TRBV4-1 and TRBJ2-1; D may be TRBD1 or TRBD2 (5 bases each). CDR1 is MGHRA and CDR2 is YSYEKL in the germline V gene. The length of the CDR3 is 11 residues. V lost 5 bases and J lost 10, with 9 bases in between. CDR3 sequence reads: CASSDGAEQFF. The CDR3 nucleotides read TGCGCCAGCAGCGACGGGGCAGAGCAGTTCTTC.

The V and J genes are TRBV29-1 and TRBJ2-7, with 10 bases fitting TRBD2. The trim removed 5 bases at V and 1 base at J, leaving 11 bases unmatched. The CDR3 is made up of 16 amino acids. Germline values: CDR1 SQVTM, CDR2 ANQGSEA. The CDR3 nucleotides read TGCAGCGTTCGAGGTAGCGGGGGGAAGATTTCCTACGAGCAGTACTTC. Residues: CSVRGSGGKISYEQYF.

This clonotype was counted a single time. The chain combines TRBV19 with TRBJ1-5; 7 bases line up with TRBD1. Germline CDR1 reads LNHDA; CDR2 reads SQIVND (reference sequence). The CDR3 is 15 amino acids. The V segment lost 0 bases and the J segment 6 bases; nucleotides outside the gene matches: 5. The CDR3 region is CASSIDREGAQPQHF. CDR3 DNA sequence: TGTGCCAGTAGTATAGATCGGGAGGGGGCTCAGCCCCAGCATTTT.

The chain has TRBV14 and TRBJ2-7, with 8 bases lining up with TRBD2. In germline, CDR1 is SGHDN, CDR2 FVKESK. V lost 0 bases, J lost 5 bases, and 12 bases stayed unmatched. CDR3 length: 17 residues. This CDR3 is CASSQESVGGGLDEQYF. The DNA for the CDR3 is TGTGCCAGCAGCCAAGAATCAGTCGGGGGGGGTCTCGACGAGCAGTACTTC.

This sequence joins TRBV27 and TRBJ2-7; D gene ambiguous. Trimming pared 0 bases from V and 2 bases from J, leaving 5 bases between. This CDR3 spans 13 amino acids. Germline V gene sequence: CDR1 MNHEY, CDR2 SMNVEV (reference sequence). CDR3 sequence (DNA): TGTGCCAGCAGTTTATCGGCAGCCTACGAGCAGTACTTC. Protein sequence: CASSLSAAYEQYF.

V and J are TRBV24-1 and TRBJ1-1, with a weak D call TRBD1 (6 bases). CDR1 is KGHDR and CDR2 is SFDVKD in the germline V gene. This CDR3 has 12 residues. Trimming took 9 bases from V and 1 from J, leaving 8 bases between them. This CDR3 is CATRGGNTEAFF. The CDR3 DNA sequence: TGTGCCACCCGAGGGGGGAACACTGAAGCTTTCTTT.

The rearrangement links TRBV6-2 or TRBV6-3 to TRBJ2-7; no definite D call. The CDR3 contains 17 residues. CDR1 and CDR2 (germline): MNHEY, SVGEGT. V lost 4 bases, J lost 2 bases, and 21 bases lay in between. The CDR3 reads CASSSVQTTSSPYEQYF. The CDR3 DNA reads TGTGCCAGCAGTTCGGTCCAGACGACTTCCTCTCCCTACGAGCAGTACTTC.

The chain employs TRBV20-1 and TRBJ2-3, with TRBD2 as a possible D gene (6 bases). The CDR3 contains 16 residues. Trimming removed 3 bases at V and 0 bases at J, with 16 bases between. Germline V gives CDR1 DFQATT, CDR2 SNEGSKA (reference sequence). CDR3: CSARGPQSGSTDTQYF. The CDR3 nucleotides are TGCAGTGCTAGGGGGCCTCAAAGCGGGAGCACAGATACGCAGTATTTT.

The genes are TRBV7-3 and TRBJ2-1; unclear D gene. The germline V gene encodes CDR1 SGHTA and CDR2 FQGTGA. Trimming cost V 2 bases and J 0 bases, with 8 bases left between them. This CDR3 spans 15 amino acids. The CDR3 DNA is TGTGCCAGCAGCTTAGTAGCTAGCTCCTACAATGAGCAGTTCTTC. This sequence encodes CASSLVASSYNEQFF.

The V gene is TRBV3-1, the J gene TRBJ2-7; 10 positions match TRBD2. V dropped 1 base and J dropped 4; count of bases not matched to a gene: 7. The CDR3 loop spans 16 amino acids. CDR1 and CDR2 from the germline V gene are LGHDT and YNNKEL (reference sequence). CDR3: CASSQASSGRGYEQYF. The CDR3 DNA sequence: TGTGCCAGCAGCCAAGCTTCTAGCGGGAGAGGGTACGAGCAGTACTTC.

The table lists this clonotype with a few counts. The chain recombines TRBV4-1 with TRBJ1-2, with unresolved D. The CDR3 has 15 residues. Germline assignment: CDR1 MGHRA and CDR2 YSYEKL. V shed 0 bases and J shed 3 bases, with 11 bases lying between them. CDR3: CASSQDLTADYGYTF. CDR3 sequence (DNA): TGCGCCAGCAGCCAAGATCTCACAGCAGACTATGGCTACACCTTC.

The rearrangement uses TRBV15 and TRBJ2-7, with no clear D. Trimming took off 0 bases at V and 3 bases at J, with 12 bases between the two ends. Per the germline V gene, CDR1 is LNHNV and CDR2 is YYDKDF (reference sequence). The CDR3 runs 15 residues. Here the CDR3 reads CATSRDRHTDYEQYF. The CDR3 DNA sequence: TGTGCCACCAGCAGAGATCGGCACACCGACTACGAGCAGTACTTC.

The V gene is TRBV7-9, the J gene TRBJ2-4; D unresolved. Trimming cost V 6 bases and J 10 bases, with 16 bases left between them. There are 13 residues in the CDR3. CDR1 and CDR2 from the germline V gene are SEHNR and FQNEAQ (reference sequence). The CDR3 DNA reads as TGTGCCAGCAGAGGCGGCGCAGAACGGATTCAGTACTTC. Protein sequence: CASRGGAERIQYF.

The rearrangement joins TRBV29-1 to TRBJ2-2; D call uncertain. The CDR3 length is 12 residues. Trimming removed 5 bases from V and 4 bases from J, with 8 bases in between. In germline, CDR1 is SQVTM, CDR2 ANQGSEA. CDR3 region: CSVRTGTGELFF. CDR3 sequence (DNA): TGCAGCGTTAGAACGGGCACCGGGGAGCTGTTTTTT.

The CDR3 region is CASSLGQENEQFF. CDR3 DNA: TGTGCCAGCAGCTTAGGACAGGAGAATGAGCAGTTCTTC. The genes are TRBV7-9 and TRBJ2-1; D possibly corresponds to TRBD1 (6 bases). With 1 base removed from V and 7 bases from J, the gap between germline ends came to 8 bases. Germline V gene sequence: CDR1 SEHNR, CDR2 FQNEAQ (reference sequence). This CDR3 has 13 amino acids. The entire variable domain, with the rest obtained from reference TRBV7-9 and TRBJ2-1, is as follows: DTGVSQNPRHKITKRGQNVTFRCDPISEHNRLYWYRQTLGQGPEFLTYFQNEAQLEKSRLLSDRFSAERPKGSFSTLEIQRTEQGDSAMYLCASSLGQENEQFFGPGTRLTVL.

The rearrangement links TRBV27 to TRBJ2-3, with D possibly being TRBD1 or TRBD2 (5 bases each). This CDR3 is 16 amino acids long. Trimming cost V 5 bases and J 0 bases, with 15 bases left between them. Germline CDR1 is MNHEY and CDR2 is SMNVEV (reference sequence). The CDR3 DNA reads TGTGCCAGCAGTACGTACCGGGACGTTAGCACAGATACGCAGTATTTT. Protein product: CASSTYRDVSTDTQYF.

The V and J genes are TRBV6-4 and TRBJ2-1; D is possibly TRBD2 (5 bases). This CDR3 is built from 15 residues. CDR1 and CDR2 (germline): MRHNA, SNTAGT. V dropped 0 bases and J dropped 6 bases, with 12 bases sitting between them. Here the CDR3 reads CASSDSVGTSNEQFF. As DNA, the CDR3 is TGTGCCAGCAGTGACTCGGTCGGAACTAGCAATGAGCAGTTCTTC.

This clonotype was counted between two and nine times. The gene calls are TRBV6-1 and TRBJ2-7, with TRBD2 matching over 8 bases. Germline V gene lookup returns CDR1 MNHNS and CDR2 SASEGT. V shed 8 bases and J 3 bases; nucleotides not matched to a gene: 6. The CDR3 is made up of 13 amino acids. The CDR3 here is CASQRESLYEQYF. CDR3 nucleotide sequence: TGTGCCAGCCAGCGGGAGTCCCTCTACGAGCAGTACTTC.

V gene TRBV28 combines with J gene TRBJ2-1, with 9 bases fitting TRBD2. Germline lookup yields CDR1 MDHEN and CDR2 SYDVKM. The V and J ends lost 3 bases and 3 bases, in that order; junction bases with no gene match: 9. This CDR3 has 17 residues. The CDR3 reads CASSFRLLAGHYNEQFF. The CDR3 nucleotides are TGTGCCAGCAGTTTTCGTCTACTAGCGGGTCACTACAATGAGCAGTTCTTC. Drawing the rest from reference TRBV28 and TRBJ2-1, the complete variable domain is DVKVTQSSRYLVKRTGEKVFLECVQDMDHENMFWYRQDPGLGLRLIYFSYDVKMKEKGDIPEGYSVSREKKERFSLILESASTNQTSMYLCASSFRLLAGHYNEQFFGPGTRLTVL.

This chain joins TRBV7-6 and TRBJ2-7; TRBD1 might be the D (5 bases). The CDR3 spans 11 residues. Germline-derived CDR1 and CDR2 are SGHVS and FNYEAQ. Deletions cut 4 bases from V and 6 bases from J, with 7 bases between. CDR3 protein: CASSSGPEQYF. CDR3 nucleotides: TGTGCCAGCAGCTCAGGGCCCGAGCAGTACTTC.

As DNA, the CDR3 is TGTGCCAGTAGTATGGGACAGGGGTGGAACATTCAGTACTTC. Residues: CASSMGQGWNIQYF. The chain employs TRBV19 and TRBJ2-4; 10 bases are a match to TRBD1. CDR3 size: 14 residues. Per germline, CDR1 LNHDA and CDR2 SQIVND (reference sequence). V dropped 3 bases and J dropped 7; count of bases not matched to a gene: 3. The full variable domain, with the rest looked up from reference TRBV19 and TRBJ2-4, is DGGITQSPKYLFRKEGQNVTLSCEQNLNHDAMYWYRQDPGQGLRLIYYSQIVNDFQKGDIAEGYSVSREKKESFPLTVTSAQKNPTAFYLCASSMGQGWNIQYFGAGTRLSVL.

This clonotype was counted between two and nine times. The chain is built from TRBV7-9 and TRBJ2-7; D gene unclear. Germline assignment: CDR1 SEHNR and CDR2 FQNEAQ (reference sequence). Trimming shortened V by 2 bases and J by 3 bases, and 8 bases separated the two germline ends. The CDR3 totals 13 residues. The CDR3 DNA follows: TGTGCCAGCAGCTTATCCGGAAACTACGAGCAGTACTTC. Amino acid sequence: CASSLSGNYEQYF.

The chain links TRBV7-9 to TRBJ1-1, with no clear D. This CDR3 region has 18 residues. Germline CDR1 and CDR2: SEHNR and FQNEAQ (reference sequence). V was cut by 1 base and J by 0 bases, with 18 bases left in between. CDR3 nucleotides: TGTGCCAGCAGCTTAGTATCCCCCAGATACTACTTGAACACTGAAGCTTTCTTT. Its translation is CASSLVSPRYYLNTEAFF.

The V call is TRBV14, the J call TRBJ2-7; TRBD2 is a possible D gene (6 bases). The CDR3 is 13 amino acids. The V and J ends lost 2 bases and 7 bases respectively, with 12 bases between them. Germline V gives CDR1 SGHDN, CDR2 FVKESK. The CDR3 region has the DNA TGTGCCAGCAGCCAATTCTCCGCGGGGGAGCAGTACTTC. Translated, it gives CASSQFSAGEQYF.